The next 21 T cell receptor beta chains were all read from a single sample in a study of blood T cell repertoires in COVID-19. The repertoire was sequenced with immunoSEQ multiplex PCR; TCRdb's copy has only in-frame clones and lacks some. The sample yields 65,000 to 85,000 clones, about 80% seen once. Sequences were obtained from peripheral blood. The receptors here all came from a man between 50 and 59 years old with active or convalescent COVID-19.

The chain recombines TRBV11-1 with TRBJ2-3; D is possibly TRBD2 (6 bases). Germline V gene data show CDR1 as SGHAT and CDR2 as FQDESV (reference sequence). The V gene lost 1 base and the J gene lost 6 bases, with 11 bases spanning the gap. There are 14 residues in the CDR3. Here the CDR3 DNA reads TGTGCCAGCAGCTTAGTGGAGGGATCGGATACGCAGTATTTT. Translating gives CASSLVEGSDTQYF. The variable domain in full, completed from reference TRBV11-1 and TRBJ2-3, reads EAEVAQSPRYKITEKSQAVAFWCDPISGHATLYWYRQILGQGPELLVQFQDESVVDDSQLPKDRFSAERLKGVDSTLKIQPAELGDSAMYLCASSLVEGSDTQYFGPGTRLTVL.

There are a few counts of this clone. The V gene is TRBV5-1, the J gene TRBJ1-6, with D possibly TRBD1 on 6 matching bases. The CDR3 spans 14 residues. Germline V gene lookup returns CDR1 SGHRS and CDR2 YFSETQ. The germline V and J ends were trimmed by 5 bases and 0 bases, with 6 bases remaining between them. CDR3 nucleotide sequence: TGCGCCAGCAGGGACAGCTCCTATAATTCACCCCTCCACTTT. Translating it yields CASRDSSYNSPLHF.

The chain employs TRBV12-3 or TRBV12-4 and TRBJ1-1; D uncertain. The CDR3 is 12 residues long. Trimming took 3 bases from V and 7 from J, leaving 9 bases between them. CDR3 residues: CASSFIGSEAFF. The CDR3 region has the DNA TGTGCCAGCAGTTTTATAGGGAGTGAAGCTTTCTTT.

The rearrangement uses TRBV5-4 and TRBJ2-6; 8 nucleotides align to TRBD1. The CDR3 has 15 amino acids. With 2 bases clipped from V and 2 bases from J, the junction kept 0 bases outside the gene matches. The germline V gene encodes CDR1 SGHNT and CDR2 YYREEE (reference sequence). The CDR3 loop reads CASSLQGAGANVLTF. In DNA form, the CDR3 reads TGTGCCAGCAGCTTACAGGGGGCTGGGGCCAACGTCCTGACTTTC. Drawing the rest from reference TRBV5-4 and TRBJ2-6, the complete variable domain is ETGVTQSPTHLIKTRGQQVTLRCSSQSGHNTVSWYQQALGQGPQFIFQYYREEENGRGNFPPRFSGLQFPNYSSELNVNALELDDSALYLCASSLQGAGANVLTFGAGSRLTVL.

The rearrangement uses TRBV7-9 and TRBJ1-2; D not resolved. CDR1 and CDR2 from the germline V gene are SEHNR and FQNEAQ (reference sequence). Trimming left V 2 bases short and J 1 base short, with 14 bases between. This CDR3 spans 16 amino acids. The CDR3 bases are TGTGCCAGCAGCTTATACGGTGTAGAGGTTAACTATGGCTACACCTTC. The encoded protein is CASSLYGVEVNYGYTF.

The V gene is TRBV5-8, the J gene TRBJ2-7, with no clear D. CDR3 size: 12 residues. Germline V lookup: CDR1 SGHTS, CDR2 YDEGEE. V lost 4 bases and J lost 1, with 6 bases in between. The CDR3 is CASSPTSYEQYF. For the CDR3, the DNA is TGTGCCAGCAGCCCAACATCCTACGAGCAGTACTTC.

The chain is built from TRBV21-1 and TRBJ2-2; no DNA check was done on the table's D call, TRBD2. TRBV21-1 is tagged as a pseudogene. The CDR3 length is 16 residues. DNA for the CDR3: TGTGCCAGCAGCCCCCCGGAGGGGACCGACACCGGGGAGCTGTTTTTT. The encoded protein is CASSPPEGTDTGELFF.

The chain couples TRBV19 to TRBJ2-7; tentative D call: TRBD1 (5 bases). This CDR3 region has 13 residues. Trimming cost V 5 bases and J 0 bases, with 8 bases left between them. The germline V gene encodes CDR1 LNHDA and CDR2 SQIVND (reference sequence). The DNA for the CDR3 is TGTGCCAGTAGTCAGGGCACCTCCTACGAGCAGTACTTC. Its translation: CASSQGTSYEQYF.

The chain is built from TRBV19 and TRBJ1-5; tentatively, D is TRBD1 (6 bases). The germline V and J ends were trimmed by 1 base and 1 base, with 8 bases remaining between them. Germline-derived CDR1 and CDR2 are LNHDA and SQIVND (reference sequence). CDR3 length: 15 amino acids. CDR3 region: CASSIVTGSNQPQHF. CDR3 DNA: TGTGCCAGTAGTATAGTCACAGGGAGCAATCAGCCCCAGCATTTT. The entire variable domain, with the rest obtained from reference TRBV19 and TRBJ1-5, is as follows: DGGITQSPKYLFRKEGQNVTLSCEQNLNHDAMYWYRQDPGQGLRLIYYSQIVNDFQKGDIAEGYSVSREKKESFPLTVTSAQKNPTAFYLCASSIVTGSNQPQHFGDGTRLSIL.

The rearrangement links TRBV2 to TRBJ1-1; D ambiguous. Trimming pared 3 bases from V and 3 bases from J, leaving 8 bases between. This CDR3 has 13 amino acids. Germline CDR1 reads SNHLY; CDR2 reads FYNNEI. CDR3 sequence reads: CASSDTEDTEAFF. The CDR3 nucleotides read TGTGCCAGCAGTGACACGGAGGACACTGAAGCTTTCTTT. Complete variable domain (other parts from reference TRBV2 and TRBJ1-1): EPEVTQTPSHQVTQMGQEVILRCVPISNHLYFYWYRQILGQKVEFLVSFYNNEISEKSEIFDDQFSVERPDGSNFTLKIRSTKLEDSAMYFCASSDTEDTEAFFGQGTRLTVV.

The V call is TRBV5-1, the J call TRBJ2-7; TRBD1 matches at 9 bases. Trimming took 7 bases from V and 4 from J; bases not matched to a gene: 3. Germline V lookup: CDR1 SGHRS, CDR2 YFSETQ. The CDR3 runs 12 residues. The CDR3: CASRDREYEQYF. DNA for the CDR3: TGCGCCAGCCGGGACAGGGAGTACGAGCAGTACTTC.

This chain connects TRBV5-6 to TRBJ2-7, with 9 bases lining up with TRBD1. The CDR3 loop spans 13 amino acids. Trimming cost V 0 bases and J 5 bases; bases outside gene matches: 0. Per the germline V gene, CDR1 is SGHDT and CDR2 is YYEEEE. The CDR3 sequence is CASSLGTGDEQYF. CDR3 in DNA: TGTGCCAGCAGCTTGGGGACAGGGGACGAGCAGTACTTC.

CDR3 nucleotide sequence: TGTGCCAGCAGCTTAGGGTGGCAGCTGGGGGGAGAGACCCAGTACTTC. As protein: CASSLGWQLGGETQYF. The chain employs TRBV7-8 and TRBJ2-5, with a possible D match to TRBD2 (6 bases). Trimming removed 1 base from V and 4 bases from J, with 16 bases in between. Germline CDR1 and CDR2: SGHVS and FQNEAQ. The CDR3 contains 16 residues.

This clone was recorded a few times. The chain is built from TRBV6-4 and TRBJ2-5; 9 bases agree with TRBD2. The CDR3 spans 15 residues. V shed 3 bases and J 1 base; nucleotides not matched to a gene: 3. From germline, CDR1 is MRHNA and CDR2 SNTAGT. CDR3 sequence (DNA): TGTGCCAGCAGTGAGGCTAGCGGGGCCCAAGAGACCCAGTACTTC. Its translation: CASSEASGAQETQYF.

The chain employs TRBV5-1 and TRBJ2-3; D is perhaps TRBD2 (6 bases). The CDR3 is made up of 15 amino acids. Germline lookup yields CDR1 SGHRS and CDR2 YFSETQ. V was shortened by 4 bases and J by 0 bases, with 12 bases between the two germline ends. The CDR3 spells CASSPGAGSTDTQYF. CDR3 in DNA: TGCGCCAGCAGCCCTGGCGCGGGGAGCACAGATACGCAGTATTTT.

This clone was detected only a few times. J is TRBJ1-3 and V is TRBV5-6, with a tentative D call TRBD1 (5 bases). Germline V gene sequence: CDR1 SGHDT, CDR2 YYEEEE. The CDR3 totals 13 residues. The ends were cut back, 2 bases at V and 2 bases at J, with 5 bases in the middle. CDR3 coding DNA: TGTGCCAGCAGCTTCAGGGCTGGAAACACCATATATTTT. It codes for CASSFRAGNTIYF. The whole variable domain, filled in from reference TRBV5-6 and TRBJ1-3, reads DAGVTQSPTHLIKTRGQQVTLRCSPKSGHDTVSWYQQALGQGPQFIFQYYEEEERQRGNFPDRFSGHQFPNYSSELNVNALLLGDSALYLCASSFRAGNTIYFGEGSWLTVV.

The chain recombines TRBV6-5 with TRBJ1-6; no reliable D call. The V end lost 7 bases, the J end lost 12 bases, and 19 bases lay between the germline ends. Germline V gives CDR1 MNHEY, CDR2 SVGAGI. CDR3 length: 14 residues. This chain's CDR3 is CASTQEDLLGPLHF. The DNA of the CDR3 is TGTGCCAGCACCCAGGAGGACCTCCTGGGACCCCTCCACTTT.

The gene calls are TRBV11-2 and TRBJ1-1, with D unresolved. The CDR3 has 15 amino acids. CDR1 and CDR2 from the germline V gene are SGHAT and FQNNGV. The V end was cut by 4 bases, the J end by 4 bases, with 16 bases between. CDR3 nucleotides: TGTGCCAGCAGCTCCAGTCTCCTTGCTGGCACTGAAGCTTTCTTT. Amino acids: CASSSSLLAGTEAFF.

The chain couples TRBV21-1 to TRBJ2-2; the table's D call TRBD2 went unverified against the DNA. TRBV21-1 has pseudogene status. This CDR3 contains 15 residues. The CDR3 DNA is TGTGCCAGCAGCGCCCCGGGGGGGAACACCGGGGAGCTGTTTTTT. Encoded protein: CASSAPGGNTGELFF.

This clone showed up just a few times. The V call is TRBV7-2, the J call TRBJ2-7; 13 bases line up with TRBD2. V shed 4 bases, J shed 4 bases, and the junction held 10 bases outside the gene matches. The CDR3 contains 17 residues. The germline gives CDR1 SGHTA, CDR2 FQGNSA. CDR3 bases: TGTGCCAGCAGCTCCCGTTGGACTAGCGGGGGACATTACGAGCAGTACTTC. Protein: CASSSRWTSGGHYEQYF.

This clone appeared once. This chain joins TRBV7-9 and TRBJ2-2; no definite D call. CDR3 length: 14 amino acids. Trimming shortened V by 2 bases and J by 0 bases, and 4 bases separated the two germline ends. Germline loops: CDR1 SEHNR, CDR2 FQNEAQ (reference sequence). The CDR3 DNA reads TGTGCCAGCAGCTTATTCACGAACACCGGGGAGCTGTTTTTT. Translation: CASSLFTNTGELFF.